The clone carrying this T cell receptor (beta chain) has only a few counts. Its antigen is not known. The sample has other DNA sequences that encode this CDR3 too. The table came from immunoSEQ multiplex PCR; TCRdb's copy has only in-frame clones and leaves some out. Found here are over 700,000 clones, 72% of them singletons; the top ten hold about 1.7%. The CDR3 loop spans 11 amino acids. Trimming took off 4 bases at V and 3 bases at J, with 4 bases between the two ends. CDR1 SEHNR and CDR2 FQNEAQ come from the germline V gene (reference sequence). This record belongs to a study of shared clonotypes between healthy human individuals. Study results and caveats: Blood was the only sampled material, and tissue repertoires likely differ. Naive subsets generally exceeded memory subsets in estimated richness. It was observed that 5% to 6% of naive CD4 clonotypes were shared across a handful of donors.

Free of recent acute infections or vaccinations, the donors were healthy HIV-negative adults. The sequence came from a woman in her twenties or thirties in good health. The sample was memory CD4+ T cells sorted from blood. Specified subset: CD45RA-negative fraction. The gene calls are TRBV7-9 and TRBJ2-7, with D hard to call. CDR3 sequence: CASSSNYEQYF. CDR3 nucleotides: TGTGCCAGCAGCTCGAACTACGAGCAGTACTTC.